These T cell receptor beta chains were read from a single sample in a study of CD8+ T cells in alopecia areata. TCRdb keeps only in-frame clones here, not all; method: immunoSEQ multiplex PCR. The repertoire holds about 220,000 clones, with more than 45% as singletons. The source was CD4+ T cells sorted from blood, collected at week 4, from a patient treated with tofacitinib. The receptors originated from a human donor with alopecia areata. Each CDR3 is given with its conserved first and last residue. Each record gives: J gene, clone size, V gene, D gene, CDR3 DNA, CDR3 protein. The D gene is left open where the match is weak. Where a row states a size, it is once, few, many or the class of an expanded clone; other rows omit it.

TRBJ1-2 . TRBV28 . TGTGCCAGCTTCGCAGGCGTGTATGGCTACACCTTC CASFAGVYGYTF
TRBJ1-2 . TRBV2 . TGTGCCAGCAGTGAGGGGGCTTATGGCTACACCTTC CASSEGAYGYTF
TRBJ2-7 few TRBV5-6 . TGTGCCAGCAGCCGGCTGACGGGGATATCCTACGAGCAGTACTTC CASSRLTGISYEQYF
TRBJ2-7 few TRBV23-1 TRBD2 TGCGCCAGCAGTCCTAAGCGGGAGGGGAACGAGCAGTACTTC CASSPKREGNEQYF
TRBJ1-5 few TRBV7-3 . TGTGCCAGCAGCTTAAACGGACAGTTGGATAGCAATCAGCCCCAGCATTTT CASSLNGQLDSNQPQHF
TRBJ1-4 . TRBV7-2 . TGTGCCAGCAGCCCTCCGGGGACAAATGAAAAACTGTTTTTT CASSPPGTNEKLFF
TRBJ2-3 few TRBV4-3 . TGCGCCAGCAGCCAAGTTAAGGCAGATACGCAGTATTTT CASSQVKADTQYF
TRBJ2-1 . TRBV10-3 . TGTGCCATCAGTGAGTCCGCGGGGGCACACAATGAGCAGTTCTTC CAISESAGAHNEQFF
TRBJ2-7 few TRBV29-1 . TGCAGCGTTGTGGAGGGGATCCACGAGCAGTACTTC CSVVEGIHEQYF
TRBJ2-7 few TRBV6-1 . TGTGCCTGCCGCGGAGGGTGGGGGCAGTCCTACGAGCAGTACTTC CACRGGWGQSYEQYF
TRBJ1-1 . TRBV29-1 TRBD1 TGCAGCGCTGGACAGGTTGTGGGGAACACTGAAGCTTTCTTT CSAGQVVGNTEAFF
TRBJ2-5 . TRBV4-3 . TGCGCCAGCAGCCAAGATTACCGGGGGACAGAGACCCAGTACTTC CASSQDYRGTETQYF
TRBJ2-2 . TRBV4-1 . TGCGCCAGCAGCCAGGACGTCAGGGAGCTGTTTTTT CASSQDVRELFF
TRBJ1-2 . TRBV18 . TGTGCCAGCTCACCAAACAGCGCCTATGGCTACACCTTC CASSPNSAYGYTF
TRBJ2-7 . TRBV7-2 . TGTGCCAGCAGCCCCAGGGGCAGAGCCTACGAGCAGTACTTC CASSPRGRAYEQYF
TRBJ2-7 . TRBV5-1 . TGCGCCAGCAGCTCTGACCCCCCGAGCTCCTACGAGCAGTACTTC CASSSDPPSSYEQYF
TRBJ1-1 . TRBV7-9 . TGTGCCAGCAGCTTAGAGACAGACAACACTGAAGCTTTCTTT CASSLETDNTEAFF
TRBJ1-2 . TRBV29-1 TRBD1 TGCAGCGTTGAGGGACAGGGGGCTGGTGGCTACACCTTC CSVEGQGAGGYTF
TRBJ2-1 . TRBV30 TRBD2 TGTGCCTGGAGTGTTAGCGGGAGACTAAATGAGCAGTTCTTC CAWSVSGRLNEQFF
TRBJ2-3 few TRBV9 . TGTGCCAGCAGCGGGGTTTGGGGCGCAGATACGCAGTATTTT CASSGVWGADTQYF
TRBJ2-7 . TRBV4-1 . TGCGCCAGCAGCCAAGTCCAACCCACTAACGAGCAGTACTTC CASSQVQPTNEQYF
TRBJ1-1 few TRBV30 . TGTGCCTGGAGTCGGGGGGGACCCCGTGGGACTGAAGCTTTCTTT CAWSRGGPRGTEAFF
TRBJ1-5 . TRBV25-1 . TGTGCCAGCAGTGTAGACGGGAAGAATCAGCCCCAGCATTTT CASSVDGKNQPQHF
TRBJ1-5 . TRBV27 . TGTGCCAGCACCAAGACAGGCTCGGGGGCGAATCAGCCCCAGCATTTT CASTKTGSGANQPQHF
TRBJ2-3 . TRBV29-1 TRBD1 TGCAGCGTGGGACAGATCACAGATACGCAGTATTTT CSVGQITDTQYF
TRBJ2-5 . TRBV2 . TGTGCCAGCAGGGCGGGGAACAGGGCTGTCGAGACCCAGTACTTC CASRAGNRAVETQYF
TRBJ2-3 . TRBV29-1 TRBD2 TGCAGCGTTGACGGCGCAATGGGGCGGGGGGGCACAGATACGCAGTATTTT CSVDGAMGRGGTDTQYF
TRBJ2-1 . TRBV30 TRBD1 TGTGCCTGGAGTGTTCCAGGGGGACGGAATGAGCAGTTCTTC CAWSVPGGRNEQFF
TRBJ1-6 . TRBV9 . TGTGCCAGCAGCGGGGACAATAATTCACCCCTCCACTTT CASSGDNNSPLHF
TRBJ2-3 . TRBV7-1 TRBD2 TGTGCCAGCAGCTTACTCGCGGGGGACACAGATACGCAGTATTTT CASSLLAGDTDTQYF
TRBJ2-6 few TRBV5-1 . TGCGCCAGCAGCTTGGATGTGGCTGGGGCCAACGTCCTGACTTTC CASSLDVAGANVLTF
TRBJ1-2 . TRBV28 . TGTGCCAGCAGTTCGGGACAAACCTATGGCTACACCTTC CASSSGQTYGYTF
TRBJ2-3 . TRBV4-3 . TGCGCCAGCAGCCAAAGGGGCAGTACGGCAGATACGCAGTATTTT CASSQRGSTADTQYF
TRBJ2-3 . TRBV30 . TGTGCCTTTACATCCGCGGTTGGTACGCAGTATTTT CAFTSAVGTQYF
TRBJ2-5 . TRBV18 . TGTGCCAGCTCCAGACTCCAGGGGCAAGAGACCCAGTACTTC CASSRLQGQETQYF
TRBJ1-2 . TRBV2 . TGTGCCAGGGGGGCAGCCGGCACATCTAACTATGGCTACACCTTC CARGAAGTSNYGYTF
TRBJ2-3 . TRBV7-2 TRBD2 TGTGCCAGCAGACCCGGGACTAGGTTCCCAGATACGCAGTATTTT CASRPGTRFPDTQYF
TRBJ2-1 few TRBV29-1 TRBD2 TGCAGCGCCCTCCCGGGACTAGCGACTAATGAGCAGTTCTTC CSALPGLATNEQFF
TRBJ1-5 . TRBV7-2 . TGTGCCAGCAGTAGAACAAATAGCAATCAGCCCCAGCATTTT CASSRTNSNQPQHF
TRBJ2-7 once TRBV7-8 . TGTGCCAGCAGCTTGGAGAGCGGGACAGGTGGGTCCTACGAGCAGTACTTC CASSLESGTGGSYEQYF
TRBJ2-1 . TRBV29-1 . TGCAGCGTTGATCGGTCAGGGGCCTACAATGAGCAGTTCTTC CSVDRSGAYNEQFF
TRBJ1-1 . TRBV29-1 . TGCAGCGTTGAGGCTGAAGCTTTCTTT CSVEAEAFF
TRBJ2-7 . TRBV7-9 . TGTGCCAGCAGCTTAGGGGGGGCCACCTCCTACGAGCAGTACTTC CASSLGGATSYEQYF
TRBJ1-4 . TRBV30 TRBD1 TGTGCCTGGAGTCGGACAGGGCACGAAAAACTGTTTTTT CAWSRTGHEKLFF
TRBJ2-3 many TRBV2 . TGTGCCAGCAGTCCATCGGGGGGCCGCACAGATACGCAGTATTTT CASSPSGGRTDTQYF